One sample yielded the 9 T cell receptor beta chains listed below, sequenced in a study of blood T cells in healthy people across ages. A J-beta primer mix and a sample-barcoded 5' primer were used in a second PCR of about 7 to 12 cycles. TCRdb fed the 5' RACE reads into MiXCR, producing one record per CDR3 protein. The sample carries 540,000 or so distinct CDR3 sequences, around 50% recorded once. The sequenced sample consisted of blood. Source of these receptors: a man older than 75 in good health.

CDR3 amino acids: CASSFSSGSFNEQFF. CDR3 bases: TGTGCCAGCAGCTTTAGTAGCGGGAGTTTCAATGAGCAGTTCTTC. The chain combines TRBV7-2 with TRBJ2-1; 9 bases match TRBD2. Germline CDR1 and CDR2: SGHTA and FQGNSA. The CDR3 totals 15 residues. The trim removed 3 bases at V and 6 bases at J, leaving 6 bases unmatched.

Many counts were recorded for this clonotype. This chain links TRBV10-3 with TRBJ2-1, with D perhaps being TRBD1 or TRBD2 (5 bases each). This CDR3 is 12 amino acids long. Germline CDR1 ENHRY, CDR2 SYGVKD. V was cut by 10 bases and J by 3 bases, with 10 bases left in between. CDR3: CASWDGYNEQFF. In nucleotides, the CDR3 is TGTGCCAGCTGGGACGGCTACAATGAGCAGTTCTTC.

The chain recombines TRBV4-3 with TRBJ2-1; D is possibly TRBD2 (5 bases). Trimming left V 0 bases short and J 5 bases short, with 8 bases between. The CDR3 sequence is 14 residues long. CDR1 and CDR2 (germline): LGHNA, YSLEER. The CDR3 DNA sequence: TGCGCCAGCAGCCAAGAGCGGAGGCACAATGAGCAGTTCTTC. Protein product: CASSQERRHNEQFF.

The V call is TRBV10-3, the J call TRBJ2-3, with 9 bases identical to TRBD2. Germline V gene sequence: CDR1 ENHRY, CDR2 SYGVKD. V lost 3 bases and J lost 9; bases outside the gene matches: 4. The length of the CDR3 is 13 residues. CDR3 sequence: CAISDLAGDTQYF. In DNA, the CDR3 is TGTGCCATCAGTGACTTAGCGGGAGACACGCAGTATTTT.

V is TRBV12-3 or TRBV12-4 and J is TRBJ1-2, with 7 bases lining up with TRBD1. This CDR3 is built from 15 residues. The junction had 7 bases not matched to a gene; V was cut back by 5 bases and J by 1 base. CDR3: CASSPRQGNNYGYTF. The CDR3 region has the DNA TGTGCCAGCAGTCCCCGACAGGGAAATAACTATGGCTACACCTTC.

The V gene is TRBV12-3 or TRBV12-4, the J gene TRBJ1-2, with TRBD1 matching 8 bases. The CDR3 length is 14 residues. The ends lost 6 bases at V and 2 bases at J; junction bases unmatched: 5. CDR3 amino acids: CASRGQGINYGYTF. The CDR3 DNA reads TGTGCCAGCAGAGGACAGGGAATCAACTATGGCTACACCTTC.

The chain links TRBV20-1 to TRBJ2-3; D may be TRBD1 (5 bases). The germline V gene has CDR1 DFQATT and CDR2 SNEGSKA (reference sequence). The CDR3 is 13 residues long. Trimming pared 6 bases from V and 0 bases from J, leaving 10 bases between. The CDR3 loop is CSAQDTSTDTQYF. The DNA for the CDR3 is TGCAGTGCCCAGGACACCAGCACAGATACGCAGTATTTT.

By share, this clonotype counts as medium-sized. This chain joins TRBV27 and TRBJ2-3; 8 nucleotides match TRBD2. Germline CDR1 is MNHEY and CDR2 is SMNVEV (reference sequence). Trimming cost V 2 bases and J 3 bases; bases outside gene matches: 16. The CDR3 is 19 residues long. The CDR3 spells CASSLTGGLSGRETDTQYF. The CDR3 DNA reads TGTGCCAGCAGTTTAACGGGGGGTCTGAGCGGGAGAGAGACAGATACGCAGTATTTT.

The chain joins TRBV5-1 to TRBJ2-1; the match to TRBD2 covers 11 bases. J was trimmed by 4 bases and V by 4 bases; bases with no gene match: 7. CDR3 length equals 16 residues. The germline V gene has CDR1 SGHRS and CDR2 YFSETQ. The CDR3 DNA reads as TGCGCCAGCAGCATACCGGGACTAGCGGCATACAATGAGCAGTTCTTC. Its protein is CASSIPGLAAYNEQFF.